Listed below are T cell receptor beta chains from one sample, sequenced in a study of CD8+CD57+ T cells in acquired aplastic anemia. TCRdb processed the reads anew with MiXCR; each CDR3 protein has one entry. The repertoire has 220,000 or so distinct CDR3 sequences, 50% to 70% of them found once; the top ten carry roughly 53%. Sequenced: sorted CD4+, CD8+, or CD8+CD57+ T cells (not recorded which) from PBMCs. The receptors were gathered from a human donor with aplastic anemia. The CDR3 runs from the conserved cysteine through the conserved F or W. A D gene is named only where the DNA matches it firmly. Clone size is given for some rows only: seen once, a few or many times, or a class if the clone is expanded.

V gene,clone size,D gene,J gene,CDR3 protein,CDR3 DNA
TRBV20-1,.,.,TRBJ1-3,CSASPRGSHTIYF,TGCAGTGCTAGCCCCAGGGGTAGCCACACCATATATTTT
TRBV5-4,.,.,TRBJ1-1,CASSLGWDTEAFF,TGTGCCAGCAGCTTGGGGTGGGACACTGAAGCTTTCTTT
TRBV10-3,.,.,TRBJ1-2,CASSSYRGYTF,TGTGCCAGCAGTAGCTACAGGGGCTACACCTTC
TRBV29-1,few,.,TRBJ2-1,CSVEDRTEKGSWYNEQFF,TGCAGCGTTGAAGATCGAACCGAGAAGGGTAGTTGGTACAATGAGCAGTTCTTC
TRBV24-1,.,TRBD1,TRBJ1-3,CATSEPTGLIPISGNTIYF,TGTGCCACCAGTGAGCCGACAGGGCTTATCCCTATCTCTGGAAACACCATATATTTT
TRBV19,.,.,TRBJ2-7,CASPRRDRHYEQYF,TGTGCCAGTCCCCGTCGGGATCGACACTACGAGCAGTACTTC
TRBV5-6,once,.,TRBJ1-2,CASSLREGRNYGYTF,TGTGCCAGCAGCCTGAGGGAAGGGCGTAACTATGGCTACACCTTC
TRBV5-4,.,TRBD2,TRBJ2-7,CASSSGTSGRAGEQYF,TGTGCCAGCAGCTCCGGGACTAGCGGGAGGGCCGGCGAGCAGTACTTC
TRBV7-6,few,TRBD2,TRBJ2-7,CASSLASGGVYEQYF,TGTGCCAGCAGCTTAGCTAGCGGGGGAGTCTACGAGCAGTACTTC
TRBV7-9,.,TRBD1,TRBJ1-1,CASSDTTGLFAEAFF,TGTGCCAGCAGCGACACGACAGGGTTATTCGCTGAAGCTTTCTTT